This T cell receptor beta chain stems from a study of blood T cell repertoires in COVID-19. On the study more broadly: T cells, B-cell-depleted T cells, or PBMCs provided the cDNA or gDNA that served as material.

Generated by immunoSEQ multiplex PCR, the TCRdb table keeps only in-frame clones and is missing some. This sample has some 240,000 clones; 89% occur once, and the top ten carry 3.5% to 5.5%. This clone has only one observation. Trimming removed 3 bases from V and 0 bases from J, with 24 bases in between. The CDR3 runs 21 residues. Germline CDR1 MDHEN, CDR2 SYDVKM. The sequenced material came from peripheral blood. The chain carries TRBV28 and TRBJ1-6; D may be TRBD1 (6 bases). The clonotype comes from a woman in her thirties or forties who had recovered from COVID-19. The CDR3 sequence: CASSLLVSSVLQGSYNSPLHF. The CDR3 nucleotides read TGTGCCAGCAGTTTGTTGGTCAGTTCGGTTTTACAGGGCTCCTATAATTCACCCCTCCACTTT.